The 3 T cell receptor beta chains presented below share a single source sample, sequenced in a study of cytomegalovirus exposure and HLA in healthy donors (dated by TCRdb to the late 2010s). Receptor amplification or capture employed the immunoSEQ multiplex PCR assay. A mixture of 60 forward primers for TCR Vbeta segments and 13 reverse primers for TCR Jbeta segments was used in the multiplex PCR. Entries here come from immuneACCESS through TCRdb and include only in-frame sequences with V and J called. Some clones fail to appear in such tables; in the studies checked, an unresolved V gene covers under half of the shortfall, and the cause of the remainder is unknown. For this sample the table gives about 140,000 clones, of which less than 90% were detected only once. The ten largest account for approximately 2.7% of the sample. The sample taken for sequencing was PBMCs. Source of these receptors: a boy under 10 years old in good health and CMV-seronegative.

This clone turned up a few times. This CDR3 reads CASSPQGNEQYF. The CDR3 DNA follows: TGTGCCAGCAGCCCACAGGGTAACGAGCAGTACTTC. V and J are TRBV11-2 and TRBJ2-7; D might be TRBD1 (6 bases). V lost 5 bases and J 5 bases, leaving 10 bases between the germline ends. CDR1 and CDR2 from the germline V gene are SGHAT and FQNNGV. This CDR3 has 12 amino acids.

The chain is built from TRBV27 and TRBJ2-1; the D is unclear. Germline V gene sequence: CDR1 MNHEY, CDR2 SMNVEV (reference sequence). V was clipped by 3 bases and J by 4 bases, with 7 bases between them. There are 13 residues in the CDR3. As DNA, the CDR3 is TGTGCCAGCAGTTTGAAAGCTTACAATGAGCAGTTCTTC. Translating it yields CASSLKAYNEQFF.

This rearrangement joins TRBV11-1 to TRBJ2-1, with D tentatively TRBD2 (6 bases). Germline V gene lookup returns CDR1 SGHAT and CDR2 FQDESV (reference sequence). This CDR3 has 15 residues. Trimming stripped 3 bases from V and 6 bases from J, with 15 bases between. The DNA for the CDR3 is TGTGCCAGCAGCTTTGACGGGAGACTTATCAATGAGCAGTTCTTC. It is translated as CASSFDGRLINEQFF.